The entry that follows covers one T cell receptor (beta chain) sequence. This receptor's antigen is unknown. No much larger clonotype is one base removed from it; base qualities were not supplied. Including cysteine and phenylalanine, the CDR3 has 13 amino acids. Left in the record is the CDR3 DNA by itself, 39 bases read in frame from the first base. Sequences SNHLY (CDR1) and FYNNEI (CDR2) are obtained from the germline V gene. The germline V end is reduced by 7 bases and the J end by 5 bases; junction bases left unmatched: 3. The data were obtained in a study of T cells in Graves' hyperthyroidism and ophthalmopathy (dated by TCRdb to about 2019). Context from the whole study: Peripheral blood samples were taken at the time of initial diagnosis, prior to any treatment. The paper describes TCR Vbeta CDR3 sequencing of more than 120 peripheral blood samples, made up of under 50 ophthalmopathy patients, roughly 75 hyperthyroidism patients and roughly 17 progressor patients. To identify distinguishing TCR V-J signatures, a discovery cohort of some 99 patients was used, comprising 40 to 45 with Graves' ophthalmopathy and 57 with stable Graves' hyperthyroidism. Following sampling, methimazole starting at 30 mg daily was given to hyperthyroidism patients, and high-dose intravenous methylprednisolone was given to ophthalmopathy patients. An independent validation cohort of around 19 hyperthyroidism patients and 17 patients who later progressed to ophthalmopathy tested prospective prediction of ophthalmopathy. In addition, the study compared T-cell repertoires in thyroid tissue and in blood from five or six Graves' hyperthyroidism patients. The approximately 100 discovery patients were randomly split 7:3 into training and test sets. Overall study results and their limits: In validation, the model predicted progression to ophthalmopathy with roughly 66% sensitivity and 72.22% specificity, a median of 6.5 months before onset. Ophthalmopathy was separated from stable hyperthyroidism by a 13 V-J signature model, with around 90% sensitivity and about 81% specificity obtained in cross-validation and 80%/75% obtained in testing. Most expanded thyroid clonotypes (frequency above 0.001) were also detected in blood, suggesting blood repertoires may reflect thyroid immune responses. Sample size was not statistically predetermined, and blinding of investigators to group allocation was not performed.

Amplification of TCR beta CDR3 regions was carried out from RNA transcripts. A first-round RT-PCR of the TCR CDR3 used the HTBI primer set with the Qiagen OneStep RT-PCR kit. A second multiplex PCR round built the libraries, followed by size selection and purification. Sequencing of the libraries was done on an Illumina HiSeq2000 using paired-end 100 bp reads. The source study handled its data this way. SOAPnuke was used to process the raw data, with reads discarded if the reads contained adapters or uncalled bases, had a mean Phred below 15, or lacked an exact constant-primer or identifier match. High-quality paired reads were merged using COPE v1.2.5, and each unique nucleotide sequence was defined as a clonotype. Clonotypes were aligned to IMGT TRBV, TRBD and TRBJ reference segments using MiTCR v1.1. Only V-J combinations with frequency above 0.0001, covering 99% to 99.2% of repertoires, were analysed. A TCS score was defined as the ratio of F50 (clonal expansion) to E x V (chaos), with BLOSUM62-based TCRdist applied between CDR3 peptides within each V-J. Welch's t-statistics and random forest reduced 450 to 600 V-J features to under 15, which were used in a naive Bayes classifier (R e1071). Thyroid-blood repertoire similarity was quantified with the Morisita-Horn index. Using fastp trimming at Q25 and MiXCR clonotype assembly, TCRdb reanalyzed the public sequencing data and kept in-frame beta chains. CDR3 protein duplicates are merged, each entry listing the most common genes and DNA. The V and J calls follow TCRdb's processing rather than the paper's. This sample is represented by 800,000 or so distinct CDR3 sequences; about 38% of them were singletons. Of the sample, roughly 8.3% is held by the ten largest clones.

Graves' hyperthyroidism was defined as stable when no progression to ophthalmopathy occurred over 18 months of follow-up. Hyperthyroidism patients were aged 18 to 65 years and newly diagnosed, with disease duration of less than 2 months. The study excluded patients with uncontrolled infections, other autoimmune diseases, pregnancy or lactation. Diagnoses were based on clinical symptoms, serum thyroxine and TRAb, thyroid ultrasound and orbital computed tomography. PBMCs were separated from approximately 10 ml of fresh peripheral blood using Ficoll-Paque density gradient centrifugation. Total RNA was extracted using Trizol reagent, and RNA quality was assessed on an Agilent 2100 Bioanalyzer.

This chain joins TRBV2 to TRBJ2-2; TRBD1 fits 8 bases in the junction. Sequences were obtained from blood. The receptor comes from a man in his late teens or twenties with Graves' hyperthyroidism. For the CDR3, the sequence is CASTQGETGELFF. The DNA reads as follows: TGTGCCAGCACACAGGGGGAGACCGGGGAGCTGTTTTTT.